This T cell receptor (beta chain) was captured by sequencing in a study of blood T cell repertoires in COVID-19. Study-level information: Samples of COVID-19 (acute and convalescent) were obtained from the United States, Italy and Spain. T cells, B-cell-depleted T cells, or PBMCs provided the cDNA or gDNA that served as material.

CDR3 length: 13 residues. The V and J ends lost 7 bases and 6 bases respectively, with 14 bases between them. CDR1 is MNHEY, CDR2 SMNVEV, per germline (reference sequence). As processed by the authors: Estimation of nucleated cell counts relied on the amplification of reference gene primers. The assay was immunoSEQ multiplex PCR, and TCRdb's table has in-frame clones only and misses some. The DNA gave D and trimming, while V, J and clone size come from that table. The data contain fewer than 150,000 clones, approximately 88% of them singletons. The gene calls are TRBV27 and TRBJ2-3; D perhaps matches TRBD1 (6 bases). The material sequenced was peripheral blood. This clonotype originated in a woman aged 25-40 years who had recovered from COVID-19. In DNA, the CDR3 is TGTGCCAGCACCAAGACAGGAACCGATACGCAGTATTTT. This codes for CASTKTGTDTQYF.